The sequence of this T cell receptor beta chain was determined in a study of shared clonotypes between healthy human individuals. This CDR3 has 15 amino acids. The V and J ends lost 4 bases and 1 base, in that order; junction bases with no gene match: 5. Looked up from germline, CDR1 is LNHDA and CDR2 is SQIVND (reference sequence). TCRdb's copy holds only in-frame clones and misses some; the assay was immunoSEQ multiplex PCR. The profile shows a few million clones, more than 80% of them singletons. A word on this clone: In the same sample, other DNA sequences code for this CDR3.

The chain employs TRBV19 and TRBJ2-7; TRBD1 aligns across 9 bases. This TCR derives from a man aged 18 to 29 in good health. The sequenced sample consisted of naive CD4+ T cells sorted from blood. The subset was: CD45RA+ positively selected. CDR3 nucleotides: TGTGCCAGTAGTAATCCGGGACAGGGATCCTACGAGCAGTACTTC. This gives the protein CASSNPGQGSYEQYF.